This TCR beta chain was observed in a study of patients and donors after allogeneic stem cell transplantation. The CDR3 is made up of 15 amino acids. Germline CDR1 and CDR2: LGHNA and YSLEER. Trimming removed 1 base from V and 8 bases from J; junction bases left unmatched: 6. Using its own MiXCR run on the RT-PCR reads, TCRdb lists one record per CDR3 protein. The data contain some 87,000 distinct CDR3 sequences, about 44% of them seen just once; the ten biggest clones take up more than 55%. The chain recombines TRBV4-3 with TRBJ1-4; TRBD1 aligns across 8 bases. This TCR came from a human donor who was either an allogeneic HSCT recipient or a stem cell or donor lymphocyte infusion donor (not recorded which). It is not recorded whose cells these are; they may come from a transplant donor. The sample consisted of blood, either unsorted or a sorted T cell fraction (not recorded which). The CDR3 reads CASSQVGQGVEKLFF. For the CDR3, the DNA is TGCGCCAGCAGCCAAGTAGGACAGGGAGTAGAAAAACTGTTTTTT.